The clone carrying this T cell receptor (beta chain) occurred many times. What it binds is not known. The data are from a study of early T cells in non-severe SARS-CoV-2 infection. Tagging with unique molecular identifiers was applied to individual cDNA molecules. TCRdb reprocessed the 5' RACE reads via MiXCR and lists one record per CDR3 protein. The table has some 80,000 distinct CDR3 sequences, roughly an eighth seen once. Regarding the study as a whole: There was a bias toward anti-spike CD8 responses in VDJdb matching, which missed private and CD4 specificities.

This sample comprised whole blood, obtained at baseline. This receptor was identified in an adult who was a healthcare worker with PCR-confirmed SARS-CoV-2 infection or an uninfected control (not recorded which). The donor label of this sample is uncertain.

The CDR3 reads CASSGGITQKLFF. CDR3 DNA sequence: TGTGCCAGCAGTGGGGGGATAACTCAAAAACTGTTTTTT. The V and J genes are TRBV2 and TRBJ1-4; TRBD1 might be the D (5 bases). The CDR3 totals 13 residues. V shed 4 bases and J shed 9 bases, with 12 bases lying between them. The germline V gene has CDR1 SNHLY and CDR2 FYNNEI.